This entry describes one TCR beta chain. Its target is not known. The data stem from a study of memory CD4+ T cells and cytomegalovirus serostatus. The overall study: This sample comes from healthy Belgian adults, about nine CMV seropositive, 24 seronegative.

Germline CDR1 reads MNHNS; CDR2 reads SASEGT. There are 18 residues in the CDR3. V dropped 3 bases and J dropped 3 bases, with 23 bases sitting between them. Sequenced by immunoSEQ multiplex PCR; TCRdb stores in-frame clones only, minus some. This table holds approximately 63,000 clones, roughly 75% found once. General study findings and limits: About 40% of the roughly 160 known CMV-associated TCRbeta sequences appeared in CD4+ memory. The CMV-associated TCR signature appears largely within the CD4+ memory repertoire.

Single viable CD3+CD4+CD8-CD45RO+ cells were sorted as the memory CD4+ T cells. Positive selection with CD4 microbeads enriched total CD4+ T cells. This chain joins TRBV6-1 and TRBJ1-2; maybe TRBD1 (6 bases). The receptor was derived from an adult in good health and CMV-seronegative. Some clones in this sample may be carry-over from other donors' samples. Sequenced input: memory CD4+ T cells from blood. The CDR3 reads CASSDIPRPGARYYGYTF. CDR3 nucleotides: TGTGCCAGCAGTGACATCCCCCGGCCAGGGGCTCGGTACTATGGCTACACCTTC.